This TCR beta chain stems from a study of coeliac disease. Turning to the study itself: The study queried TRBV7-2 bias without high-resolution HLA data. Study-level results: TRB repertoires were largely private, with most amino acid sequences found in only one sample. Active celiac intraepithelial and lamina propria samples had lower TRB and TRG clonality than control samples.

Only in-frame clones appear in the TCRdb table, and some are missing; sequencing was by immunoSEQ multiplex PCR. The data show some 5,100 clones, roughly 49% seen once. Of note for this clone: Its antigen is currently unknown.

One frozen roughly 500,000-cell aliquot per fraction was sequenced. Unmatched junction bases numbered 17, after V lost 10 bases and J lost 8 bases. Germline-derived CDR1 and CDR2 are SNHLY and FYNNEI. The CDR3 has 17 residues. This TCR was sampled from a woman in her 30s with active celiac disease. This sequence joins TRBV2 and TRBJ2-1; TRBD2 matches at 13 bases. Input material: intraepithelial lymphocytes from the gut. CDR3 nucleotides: TGTGCCACCTACAAGCCCCTACTAGCGGGGGGGCTTTATGAGCAGTTCTTC. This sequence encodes CATYKPLLAGGLYEQFF. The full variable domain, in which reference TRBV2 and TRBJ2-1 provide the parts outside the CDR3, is EPEVTQTPSHQVTQMGQEVILRCVPISNHLYFYWYRQILGQKVEFLVSFYNNEISEKSEIFDDQFSVERPDGSNFTLKIRSTKLEDSAMYFCATYKPLLAGGLYEQFFGPGTRLTVL.